This T cell receptor (beta chain) appears in the sequencing data of a study of blood T cells in healthy people across ages. At least 6 micrograms of total RNA were extracted per sample. Next came a second PCR, run for 7 to 11 cycles, which used a sample-barcoded 5' primer along with a J-beta primer mix. At least 2.5 million CDR3-containing paired-end reads were obtained per sample. One entry per CDR3 protein results from TCRdb running MiXCR on the 5' RACE reads. Of 1.5 million to 1.8 million distinct CDR3 sequences listed, approximately 43% were seen once; the top ten hold 4%. The CDR3 extends over 13 amino acids. V lost 10 bases to trimming and J lost 7 bases; unmatched junction nucleotides: 9. Germline values: CDR1 MNHEY, CDR2 SVGAGI.

The chain uses TRBV6-5 and TRBJ1-5, with 8 positions matching TRBD1. Sequencing was done on a sample of blood. This receptor was identified in a woman aged 18-30 years in good health. The CDR3 is CATADRVRQPQHF. DNA for the CDR3: TGTGCCACCGCGGACAGGGTTAGACAGCCCCAGCATTTT.